These 18 T cell receptor beta chains originate from one sample sequenced in a study of cytomegalovirus exposure and HLA in healthy donors. Clones were sequenced by immunoSEQ multiplex PCR, and TCRdb holds only the in-frame ones, with some missing. The sample has approximately 270,000 clones, almost 90% seen once. Sequences were obtained from PBMCs. The source is a woman younger than 30 in good health and CMV-seronegative.

The rearrangement links TRBV28 to TRBJ2-7; 10 nucleotides match TRBD1. Germline trimming cut 3 bases from V and 5 bases from J; bases unmatched to any gene: 16. This CDR3 is 18 amino acids long. Germline V gene data show CDR1 as MDHEN and CDR2 as SYDVKM. The CDR3 region has the DNA TGTGCCAGCAGTTTGGGCCCTACCGTGGGACAGGGGATCCACGAGCAGTACGTC. Protein sequence: CASSLGPTVGQGIHEQYV.

The chain links TRBV7-9 to TRBJ2-3; 10 nucleotides align to TRBD2. Per germline, CDR1 SEHNR and CDR2 FQNEAQ (reference sequence). This CDR3 has 15 amino acids. Trimming took 5 bases from V and 4 from J; bases not matched to a gene: 6. The CDR3 spells CASSAGLAGADTQYF. CDR3 nucleotide sequence: TGTGCCAGCAGCGCAGGCCTAGCGGGGGCAGATACGCAGTATTTT.

The chain couples TRBV6-1 to TRBJ2-7, with 10 bases matching TRBD2. The germline gives CDR1 MNHNS, CDR2 SASEGT. V was pared by 2 bases and J by 4 bases, with 5 bases of the junction left unmatched. This CDR3 is built from 15 residues. In DNA form, the CDR3 reads TGTGCCAGCAGTGAAAGCGGGGGGGCCTGGTACGAGCAGTACTTC. Its protein product is CASSESGGAWYEQYF.

The chain recombines TRBV7-9 with TRBJ2-7; 12 positions match TRBD1. Trimming removed 5 bases from V and 9 bases from J; junction bases left unmatched: 5. The CDR3 length is 13 residues. Germline loops: CDR1 SEHNR, CDR2 FQNEAQ (reference sequence). CDR3 DNA sequence: TGTGCCAGCAGCCTCCGGGACAGGGGGCCGCAGTACGTC. As protein: CASSLRDRGPQYV.

The CDR3 DNA reads as TGTGCCAGCACTCTAGGGGGTGTAGAGTACTTC. It codes for CASTLGGVEYF. This rearrangement joins TRBV27 to TRBJ2-4; tentative D call: TRBD1 (6 bases). Germline loops: CDR1 MNHEY, CDR2 SMNVEV (reference sequence). This CDR3 has 11 residues. Trimming cost V 7 bases and J 14 bases, with 15 bases left between them.

V and J are TRBV6-5 and TRBJ2-7; 12 bases line up with TRBD1. Per germline, CDR1 MNHEY and CDR2 SVGAGI. V trimming: 5 bases; J trimming: 7 bases; junction bases outside the gene matches: 9. CDR3 length: 15 amino acids. CDR3: CASSRTGQGAGEQYF. For the CDR3, the DNA is TGTGCCAGCAGTCGGACGGGACAGGGGGCCGGGGAGCAGTACTTC.

V gene TRBV9 combines with J gene TRBJ2-7, with 8 bases matching TRBD2. The V gene end was trimmed by 0 bases and the J gene end by 6 bases; junction bases not matched to a gene: 8. The CDR3 is made up of 15 amino acids. The germline gives CDR1 SGDLS, CDR2 YYNGEE. CDR3 DNA: TGTGCCAGCAGCGTAGACGGGGGGGACATCTTCGAGCAGTACTTC. Translated: CASSVDGGDIFEQYF.

The chain employs TRBV5-4 and TRBJ2-5; 9 nucleotides agree with TRBD1. This CDR3 is 13 amino acids long. J gave up 3 bases and V 5 bases, and 2 bases lay outside the gene matches. Germline V gene data show CDR1 as SGHNT and CDR2 as YYREEE (reference sequence). CDR3 sequence reads: CASRRTGEETQYF. The CDR3 bases are TGTGCCAGCAGACGGACAGGGGAAGAGACCCAGTACTTC.

This clone was observed a few times. The chain has TRBV5-4 and TRBJ1-2; D might be TRBD1 (5 bases). The CDR3 runs 13 residues. Between the trimmed V and J ends, which lost 7 bases and 8 bases, there was a span of 18 bases. The germline V gene encodes CDR1 SGHNT and CDR2 YYREEE (reference sequence). CDR3 sequence reads: CASSPPGIEGYTF. The CDR3 DNA is TGTGCCAGCTCCCCCCCAGGGATTGAAGGCTACACCTTC. The full variable domain, in which reference TRBV5-4 and TRBJ1-2 provide the parts outside the CDR3, is ETGVTQSPTHLIKTRGQQVTLRCSSQSGHNTVSWYQQALGQGPQFIFQYYREEENGRGNFPPRFSGLQFPNYSSELNVNALELDDSALYLCASSPPGIEGYTFGSGTRLTVV.

The chain is built from TRBV6-4 and TRBJ2-1, with 10 bases lining up with TRBD2. CDR1 MRHNA and CDR2 SNTAGT come from the germline V gene. This CDR3 spans 15 amino acids. Trimming took 2 bases from V and 6 from J; bases not matched to a gene: 4. CDR3 in DNA: TGTGCCAGCAGTGACCCTAGCGGGGGAAGCAATGAGCAGTTCTTC. It specifies CASSDPSGGSNEQFF.

This clone was counted only a few times. CDR3 protein: CASSPTSRPYGYTF. In DNA form, the CDR3 reads TGTGCCAGCTCACCGACTTCCAGACCATATGGCTACACCTTC. The chain employs TRBV18 and TRBJ1-2; D unclear. CDR3 length: 14 amino acids. Trimming shortened V by 3 bases and J by 5 bases, and 13 bases separated the two germline ends. Germline V gene data show CDR1 as KGHSH and CDR2 as LQKENI.

The chain employs TRBV27 and TRBJ1-5; 9 nucleotides align to TRBD1. In germline, CDR1 is MNHEY, CDR2 SMNVEV (reference sequence). The CDR3 length is 17 residues. V lost 6 bases to trimming and J lost 0 bases; unmatched junction nucleotides: 9. CDR3 nucleotides: TGTGCCAGCAGGAAGGACAGGGGACCAAATAGCAATCAGCCCCAGCATTTT. Residues: CASRKDRGPNSNQPQHF.

The count of this clone is one. As DNA, the CDR3 is TGTGCCAGCAGCTTAACAGGCCTCAGCAATCAGCCCCAGCATTTT. This codes for CASSLTGLSNQPQHF. The chain employs TRBV7-9 and TRBJ1-5; a possible D gene is TRBD1 (5 bases). The germline CDR1 and CDR2 sequences are SEHNR and FQNEAQ (reference sequence). This CDR3 region has 15 residues. V lost 2 bases to trimming and J lost 1 base, with 9 bases between them. Drawing the rest from reference TRBV7-9 and TRBJ1-5, the complete variable domain is DTGVSQNPRHKITKRGQNVTFRCDPISEHNRLYWYRQTLGQGPEFLTYFQNEAQLEKSRLLSDRFSAERPKGSFSTLEIQRTEQGDSAMYLCASSLTGLSNQPQHFGDGTRLSIL.

The chain joins TRBV7-2 to TRBJ1-5; TRBD1 matches 8 bases. Per germline, CDR1 SGHTA and CDR2 FQGNSA. The CDR3 is 16 residues long. V gave up 1 base and J gave up 5 bases; unmatched junction bases: 7. CDR3 protein: CASSLGAGQGHQPQHF. Here the CDR3 DNA reads TGTGCCAGCAGCTTAGGAGCCGGACAGGGTCATCAGCCCCAGCATTTT.

The chain combines TRBV29-1 with TRBJ2-1; D possibly corresponds to TRBD1 (6 bases). The CDR3 extends over 13 amino acids. The V and J ends lost 2 bases and 2 bases respectively, with 7 bases between them. Germline-derived CDR1 and CDR2 are SQVTM and ANQGSEA. The CDR3 sequence is CSVEWDTYNEQFF. The DNA for the CDR3 is TGCAGCGTTGAATGGGACACCTACAATGAGCAGTTCTTC.

This chain uses TRBV5-1 with TRBJ2-3, with D perhaps matching TRBD2 (5 bases). Deletions cut 4 bases from V and 0 bases from J, with 12 bases between. Per the germline V gene, CDR1 is SGHRS and CDR2 is YFSETQ. This CDR3 contains 15 residues. The CDR3 DNA sequence: TGCGCCAGCAGCCCACTAGTTACTAGCACAGATACGCAGTATTTT. Residues: CASSPLVTSTDTQYF.

This clone was seen more than once but under ten times. Within the sample, other DNA sequences also encode this same CDR3. The chain combines TRBV27 with TRBJ1-5, with 7 bases fitting TRBD1. Unmatched junction bases numbered 3, after V lost 4 bases and J lost 6 bases. The CDR3 length is 13 residues. CDR1 is MNHEY, CDR2 SMNVEV, per germline (reference sequence). CDR3 in DNA: TGTGCCAGCAGTTCAGGGGGTGGTCAGCCCCAGCATTTT. Its translation: CASSSGGGQPQHF.

V is TRBV5-1 and J is TRBJ1-1; 8 bases map to TRBD1. This CDR3 is built from 14 residues. After removal of 4 bases from V and 4 bases from J, the junction contained 6 bases not matched to a gene. The germline CDR1 and CDR2 sequences are SGHRS and YFSETQ. The chain's CDR3 is CASSKQGESTEAFF. CDR3 sequence (DNA): TGCGCCAGCAGCAAACAGGGGGAGAGCACTGAAGCTTTCTTT.